This T cell receptor (beta chain) emerged from a study of cytomegalovirus exposure and HLA in healthy donors. Study outcomes and limitations: In a later analysis, TCR association rates varied by HLA locus: DRB1 most, HLA-C fewest.

Points on this clone: Antigen specificity is unknown.

The PCR made use of 60 Vbeta and 13 Jbeta primers. Clones were read by immunoSEQ multiplex PCR, and TCRdb kept only the in-frame ones, dropping some. The sample contains some 200,000 clones, 78% of which appear only once. Per the germline V gene, CDR1 is SGHNT and CDR2 is YYREEE (reference sequence). V shed 2 bases and J 5 bases; nucleotides not matched to a gene: 20. The CDR3 has 20 residues. This TCR derives from a female donor in good health and CMV-seronegative. The chain combines TRBV5-4 with TRBJ2-5; 11 bases fit TRBD2. The sample was PBMCs. The CDR3, as DNA: TGTGCCAGCAGCTTATCTGCGCGCACTAGCGGGGGCCAAGGCCGGGAGACCCAGTACTTC. Protein sequence: CASSLSARTSGGQGRETQYF.